One sample yielded the 8 T cell receptor beta chains listed below, sequenced in a study of T-cell memory formation after mild COVID-19. TCRdb reprocessed the 5' RACE reads with MiXCR, giving one entry per CDR3 protein. The data contain 400,000 to 450,000 distinct CDR3 sequences, over 15% of them singletons. The source material was PBMCs or a T cell subset sorted from them (not recorded which). The receptors originated from a man aged 18 to 29 who had mild COVID-19 (a few samples of this study predate the infection). Cell type and time point are not known.

This clonotype has at least ten counts. V and J are TRBV4-3 and TRBJ2-6; D might be TRBD2 (5 bases). V was cut by 0 bases and J by 0 bases, with 6 bases left in between. The CDR3 has 16 residues. Germline lookup yields CDR1 LGHNA and CDR2 YSLEER. This CDR3 is CASSQEGSSGANVLTF. The DNA for the CDR3 is TGCGCCAGCAGCCAAGAAGGGAGCTCTGGGGCCAACGTCCTGACTTTC.

The chain joins TRBV28 to TRBJ2-7, with D tentatively TRBD1 (5 bases). Germline CDR1 MDHEN, CDR2 SYDVKM. V lost 6 bases, J lost 5 bases, and 17 bases lay in between. The CDR3 contains 14 residues. In DNA form, the CDR3 reads TGTGCCAGCAGCCCTGGGCAGGGCTTCGACGAGCAGTACGTC. It codes for CASSPGQGFDEQYV.

This clonotype was detected only a few times. The genes are TRBV20-1 and TRBJ2-3; 8 bases line up with TRBD1. The CDR3 totals 14 residues. Germline CDR1 reads DFQATT; CDR2 reads SNEGSKA (reference sequence). The J segment lost 4 bases and the V segment lost 3 bases, leaving 6 bases of the junction unmatched. The CDR3 nucleotides read TGCAGTGCTAGTCTGACAGGGGCATCAGATACGCAGTATTTT. It codes for CSASLTGASDTQYF.

This chain links TRBV5-1 with TRBJ1-1, with D perhaps matching TRBD1 (6 bases). This CDR3 is 15 amino acids long. Trimming pared 0 bases from V and 3 bases from J, leaving 12 bases between. Germline V lookup: CDR1 SGHRS, CDR2 YFSETQ. The CDR3 DNA reads TGCGCCAGCAGCTTGGGCCGCGACAGGCACACTGAAGCTTTCTTT. It translates to CASSLGRDRHTEAFF.

The genes are TRBV6-2 or TRBV6-3 and TRBJ1-2; 7 nucleotides line up with TRBD1. There are 13 residues in the CDR3. Germline CDR1 and CDR2: MNHEY and SVGEGT. Trimming removed 6 bases from V and 4 bases from J; junction bases left unmatched: 5. CDR3 residues: CASSRDSLYGYTF. The DNA of the CDR3 is TGTGCCAGCAGCCGGGACAGCCTCTATGGCTACACCTTC.

The V gene is TRBV28, the J gene TRBJ2-1; TRBD1 or TRBD2 may be the D gene (5 bases each). Trimming removed 4 bases from V and 5 bases from J, with 24 bases in between. The germline CDR1 and CDR2 sequences are MDHEN and SYDVKM. CDR3 size: 18 residues. CDR3 amino acids: CASSWGRDLSRHNNEQFF. The CDR3, as DNA: TGTGCCAGCAGTTGGGGACGGGACCTAAGCCGACACAACAATGAGCAGTTCTTC.

The chain recombines TRBV28 with TRBJ2-1; D unclear. Germline V gene sequence: CDR1 MDHEN, CDR2 SYDVKM. The CDR3 runs to 13 residues. Trimming shortened V by 6 bases and J by 6 bases, and 12 bases separated the two germline ends. The CDR3 DNA reads as TGTGCCAGCAGCACACTCATGGGCAATGAGCAGTTCTTC. Translating it yields CASSTLMGNEQFF.

This clonotype was counted between two and nine times. V is TRBV10-1 and J is TRBJ2-2, with 9 bases identical to TRBD2. The ends lost 4 bases at V and 3 bases at J; junction bases unmatched: 6. The CDR3 loop spans 16 amino acids. The germline CDR1 and CDR2 sequences are WNHNN and SYGVQD (reference sequence). This CDR3 reads CASSGLAGPYTGELFF. CDR3 nucleotides: TGCGCCAGCAGTGGGCTAGCGGGGCCATACACCGGGGAGCTGTTTTTT.